The rows below give T cell receptor beta chains drawn from one sample of a study of blood T cell repertoires in COVID-19. The method was immunoSEQ multiplex PCR; TCRdb's version includes in-frame clones alone and lacks a portion of them. The sample holds about 89,000 clones, 80% seen once. Specimen: peripheral blood. The origin of the receptors is a woman older than 75 with acute or convalescent COVID-19. The conserved cysteine and the conserved F or W are not part of the CDR3 here.

cdr3_aa: ATSRYQGGEQY
v_call: TRBV15
j_call: TRBJ2-7

cdr3_aa: ASSNERGAVYEQY
v_call: TRBV5-4
j_call: TRBJ2-7

cdr3_aa: ASSTQGRAYNEQF
v_call: TRBV19
j_call: TRBJ2-1

cdr3_aa: ASSPRDRGYEQY
v_call: TRBV18
j_call: TRBJ2-7

cdr3_aa: ASRRLAGGGPDTQY
v_call: TRBV6-4
j_call: TRBJ2-3

cdr3_aa: SVLGGSNSGNTIY
v_call: TRBV29-1
j_call: TRBJ1-3

cdr3_aa: ATIRNPQETQY
v_call: TRBV24-1
j_call: TRBJ2-5

cdr3_aa: ASRKGDRGGETQY
v_call: TRBV5-5
j_call: TRBJ2-5

cdr3_aa: SAGTGYGYT
v_call: TRBV20-1
j_call: TRBJ1-2

cdr3_aa: ASSFLTGYEQY
v_call: TRBV7-9
j_call: TRBJ2-7

cdr3_aa: ATRQGSMYEQY
v_call: TRBV10-3
j_call: TRBJ2-7

cdr3_aa: AWRGGRGYEQY
v_call: TRBV30
j_call: TRBJ2-7

cdr3_aa: ASSQVSLGNTIY
v_call: TRBV4-1
j_call: TRBJ1-3

cdr3_aa: ASSTEQGSANYGYT
v_call: TRBV7-9
j_call: TRBJ1-2

cdr3_aa: ASSGTPDNQPQH
v_call: TRBV7-2
j_call: TRBJ1-5

cdr3_aa: ASSIWDRQETQY
v_call: TRBV19
j_call: TRBJ2-5

cdr3_aa: ASSSAGTSGGAFYNEQF
v_call: TRBV5-1
j_call: TRBJ2-1

cdr3_aa: ASRNLGRETQY
v_call: TRBV2
j_call: TRBJ2-5

cdr3_aa: ATSDSRGRLETQY
v_call: TRBV24-1
j_call: TRBJ2-5

cdr3_aa: ASSPSGLNTGELF
v_call: TRBV9
j_call: TRBJ2-2

cdr3_aa: ASSQSTRRGETQY
v_call: TRBV18
j_call: TRBJ2-5

cdr3_aa: SAARSSEQY
v_call: TRBV20-1
j_call: TRBJ2-7

cdr3_aa: ASSPGGTGVDTEAF
v_call: TRBV27
j_call: TRBJ1-1

cdr3_aa: ASRRDLTDTQY
v_call: TRBV2
j_call: TRBJ2-3

cdr3_aa: ASSSHYSPMEESTEAF
v_call: TRBV7-3
j_call: TRBJ1-1

cdr3_aa: ASSHEANTGELF
v_call: TRBV18
j_call: TRBJ2-2

cdr3_aa: ASRTGGTNQPQH
v_call: TRBV27
j_call: TRBJ1-5

cdr3_aa: ASSQGGTGYNQPQH
v_call: TRBV6-1
j_call: TRBJ1-5

cdr3_aa: ASSLLGTERDYGYT
v_call: TRBV28
j_call: TRBJ1-2

cdr3_aa: ASSPGSNQPQH
v_call: TRBV9
j_call: TRBJ1-5

cdr3_aa: ASSLVPVAGAPGNTIY
v_call: TRBV7-2
j_call: TRBJ1-3

cdr3_aa: ASSLRGLAGALQETQY
v_call: TRBV2
j_call: TRBJ2-5

cdr3_aa: ASSLAGVGSEQF
v_call: TRBV5-1
j_call: TRBJ2-1

cdr3_aa: ASSARTGRRSSYNEQF
v_call: TRBV19
j_call: TRBJ2-1

cdr3_aa: ASTSDKGQSFNYGYT
v_call: TRBV5-4
j_call: TRBJ1-2

cdr3_aa: ASTSTGRISGYT
v_call: TRBV5-4
j_call: TRBJ1-2

cdr3_aa: ASRGGVPSYEQY
v_call: TRBV6-5
j_call: TRBJ2-7

cdr3_aa: ASSGQTGELF
v_call: TRBV2
j_call: TRBJ2-2

cdr3_aa: SVIGRGSSYEQY
v_call: TRBV29-1
j_call: TRBJ2-7

cdr3_aa: SVSGGGDEQY
v_call: TRBV29-1
j_call: TRBJ2-7

cdr3_aa: ASSAMGTPSYNEQF
v_call: TRBV7-7
j_call: TRBJ2-1